What follows are 19 T cell receptor beta chains derived from one specimen sequenced in a study of Tregs in tolerant kidney transplant recipients (dated by TCRdb to the late 2010s). Receptor amplification or capture employed the immunoSEQ multiplex PCR assay. This immuneACCESS table, as held by TCRdb, lists in-frame sequences with V and J called but not all clones. Of the missing ones, under half trace to an unresolved V gene in checked studies; the others have no known cause. The sample has about 56,000 clones on record, around four fifths of them singletons. Around 5.5% of the sample rests with the top ten. Input material: CD4+ T cells from blood. These receptors were taken from a human donor in good health.

The rearrangement links TRBV7-2 to TRBJ2-6; 7 bases are a match to TRBD1. Germline CDR1 SGHTA, CDR2 FQGNSA. CDR3 size: 21 residues. Trimming at V came to 0 bases and at J to 2 bases, leaving 16 bases not matched to a gene. The CDR3 region is CASSLAGTALNFVPGANVLTF. The DNA of the CDR3 is TGTGCCAGCAGCTTAGCCGGGACAGCCCTTAACTTCGTCCCTGGGGCCAACGTCCTGACTTTC.

V usage is TRBV2 and J usage is TRBJ2-5, with TRBD2 matching 10 bases. This CDR3 spans 15 amino acids. Germline CDR1 is SNHLY and CDR2 is FYNNEI. The V gene end was trimmed by 7 bases and the J gene end by 7 bases; junction bases not matched to a gene: 12. CDR3 DNA sequence: TGTGCCAGCACCCCGAAGAGCGGGGGGGCGGTGACCCAGTACTTC. It translates to CASTPKSGGAVTQYF. Variable domain in full (rest from reference TRBV2 and TRBJ2-5): EPEVTQTPSHQVTQMGQEVILRCVPISNHLYFYWYRQILGQKVEFLVSFYNNEISEKSEIFDDQFSVERPDGSNFTLKIRSTKLEDSAMYFCASTPKSGGAVTQYFGPGTRLLVL.

The chain joins TRBV7-6 to TRBJ1-2; unclear D gene. The CDR3 length is 13 residues. V lost 1 base, J lost 8 bases, and 11 bases lay in between. From germline, CDR1 is SGHVS and CDR2 FNYEAQ. The CDR3 nucleotides are TGTGCCAGCAGCTTAGATAGGGTCGAGGGCTACACCTTC. Translation: CASSLDRVEGYTF. Supplemented by reference TRBV7-6 and TRBJ1-2, the full variable domain reads GAGVSQSPRYKVTKRGQDVALRCDPISGHVSLYWYRQALGQGPEFLTYFNYEAQQDKSGLPNDRFSAERPEGSISTLTIQRTEQRDSAMYRCASSLDRVEGYTFGSGTRLTVV.

This clone occurred a few times. CDR3 coding DNA: TGTGCCAGTAGTAGCGGGGTACATCAGCCCCAGCATTTT. Translating it yields CASSSGVHQPQHF. The chain links TRBV19 to TRBJ1-5; D is undetermined. Looked up from germline, CDR1 is LNHDA and CDR2 is SQIVND (reference sequence). V lost 4 bases, J lost 5 bases, and 9 bases lay in between. This CDR3 region has 13 residues.

V and J are TRBV30 and TRBJ1-1; D not resolved. CDR1 GTSNPN and CDR2 SVGIG come from the germline V gene (reference sequence). V was cut by 3 bases and J by 6 bases, with 23 bases left in between. CDR3 length: 16 residues. CDR3 amino acids: CAWRSLSGIFSPEAFF. As DNA, the CDR3 is TGTGCCTGGAGAAGTCTATCGGGGATTTTCTCCCCTGAAGCTTTCTTT.

The V and J genes are TRBV7-7 and TRBJ2-1, with a possible D match to TRBD2 (5 bases). The CDR3 is 16 amino acids. Germline loops: CDR1 SSHAT, CDR2 FNYEAQ (reference sequence). Trimming took off 5 bases at V and 0 bases at J, with 14 bases between the two ends. The CDR3 DNA reads TGTGCCAGCAGCCCCGGCGGGCTCAGCTCCTACAATGAGCAGTTCTTC. Protein product: CASSPGGLSSYNEQFF. The whole variable domain, filled in from reference TRBV7-7 and TRBJ2-1, reads GAGVSQSPRYKVTKRGQDVTLRCDPISSHATLYWYQQALGQGPEFLTYFNYEAQPDKSGLPSDRFSAERPEGSISTLTIQRTEQRDSAMYRCASSPGGLSSYNEQFFGPGTRLTVL.

The rearrangement joins TRBV2 to TRBJ2-7; TRBD1 aligns across 9 bases. The CDR3 is 13 residues long. The ends lost 6 bases at V and 3 bases at J; junction bases unmatched: 3. The germline gives CDR1 SNHLY, CDR2 FYNNEI. The CDR3 loop is CASRRDRDYEQYF. The CDR3 coding sequence is TGTGCCAGCAGACGGGACAGGGACTACGAGCAGTACTTC.

The chain recombines TRBV6-6 with TRBJ1-2; TRBD1 might be the D (6 bases). The CDR3 loop spans 14 amino acids. V lost 7 bases, J lost 8 bases, and 20 bases lay in between. Germline lookup yields CDR1 MNHNY and CDR2 SVGAGI (reference sequence). The CDR3 reads CASTRQETLGGYTF. CDR3 in DNA: TGTGCCAGCACCCGACAGGAAACCTTGGGGGGCTACACCTTC.

The chain recombines TRBV2 with TRBJ1-1; the match to TRBD1 covers 7 bases. Germline loops: CDR1 SNHLY, CDR2 FYNNEI. Trimming cost V 7 bases and J 3 bases; bases outside gene matches: 8. The CDR3 loop spans 14 amino acids. The CDR3 sequence is CASTDRVGDTEAFF. The CDR3 region has the DNA TGTGCCAGCACCGACAGGGTTGGGGACACTGAAGCTTTCTTT.

The chain combines TRBV11-2 with TRBJ2-5, with D tentatively TRBD2 (5 bases). Per germline, CDR1 SGHAT and CDR2 FQNNGV. This CDR3 is 14 amino acids long. With 7 bases removed from V and 5 bases from J, the gap between germline ends came to 17 bases. For the CDR3, the DNA is TGTGCCAGCAACTCCGCGGGTCCAAGGGAGACCCAGTACTTC. Its translation: CASNSAGPRETQYF.

This clone is classed as medium-sized. This sequence joins TRBV4-3 and TRBJ2-7, with TRBD1 as a possible D gene (6 bases). CDR1 is LGHNA, CDR2 YSLEER, per germline. V dropped 4 bases and J dropped 7 bases, with 14 bases sitting between them. The CDR3 runs 13 residues. In DNA form, the CDR3 reads TGCGCCAGCAGCCGAACCCCAGGGGAAGAGCAGTACTTC. This sequence encodes CASSRTPGEEQYF.

The gene calls are TRBV5-4 and TRBJ2-5; D is perhaps TRBD2 (5 bases). CDR3 length equals 13 residues. The germline V gene has CDR1 SGHNT and CDR2 YYREEE (reference sequence). V was shortened by 1 base and J by 5 bases, with 9 bases between the two germline ends. The CDR3 DNA reads as TGTGCCAGCAGCTTGACCGGGGAGGAGACCCAGTACTTC. This gives the protein CASSLTGEETQYF.

The CDR3 coding sequence is TGTGCCAGCAGCTTAAGGGCCGTTTATAACACTGAAGCTTTCTTT. This sequence encodes CASSLRAVYNTEAFF. This chain links TRBV7-2 with TRBJ1-1; D not certain. Between the trimmed V and J ends, which lost 2 bases and 2 bases, there was a span of 12 bases. This CDR3 has 15 amino acids. Looked up from germline, CDR1 is SGHTA and CDR2 is FQGNSA. Based on the CDR3 plus reference TRBV7-2 and TRBJ1-1, the full variable domain is GAGVSQSPSNKVTEKGKDVELRCDPISGHTALYWYRQSLGQGLEFLIYFQGNSAPDKSGLPSDRFSAERTGGSVSTLTIQRTQQEDSAVYLCASSLRAVYNTEAFFGQGTRLTVV.

V gene TRBV10-2 combines with J gene TRBJ2-7; D is ambiguous. The CDR3 runs to 11 residues. Trimming removed 3 bases from V and 3 bases from J, with 3 bases in between. The germline CDR1 and CDR2 sequences are WSHSY and SAAADI. The CDR3 DNA follows: TGCGCCAGCAGTGAACGCTACGAGCAGTACTTC. Protein sequence: CASSERYEQYF.

Written as DNA, the CDR3 is TGTGCCAGTAGTAATCTCCGGGACAGGTTAACAAGCAATCAGCCCCAGCATTTT. Translation gives CASSNLRDRLTSNQPQHF. V usage is TRBV19 and J usage is TRBJ1-5; 8 nucleotides match TRBD1. This CDR3 has 18 residues. Germline CDR1 is LNHDA and CDR2 is SQIVND (reference sequence). V lost 4 bases, J lost 1 base, and 12 bases stayed unmatched.

The rearrangement joins TRBV29-1 to TRBJ2-6; D uncertain. The germline V and J ends were trimmed by 4 bases and 4 bases, with 8 bases remaining between them. Germline V gene sequence: CDR1 SQVTM, CDR2 ANQGSEA. This CDR3 contains 13 residues. The CDR3 sequence is CSVGEVGANVLTF. CDR3 coding DNA: TGCAGCGTTGGGGAAGTCGGGGCCAACGTCCTGACTTTC. Full variable domain (remainder filled in from reference TRBV29-1 and TRBJ2-6): SAVISQKPSRDICQRGTSLTIQCQVDSQVTMMFWYRQQPGQSLTLIATANQGSEATYESGFVIDKFPISRPNLTFSTLTVSNMSPEDSSIYLCSVGEVGANVLTFGAGSRLTVL.

The V gene is TRBV21-1, the J gene TRBJ2-7; no DNA check was done on the table's D call, TRBD2. TRBV21-1 is deemed a pseudogene. The CDR3 is 15 residues long. The CDR3 region has the DNA TGTGCCAGCAGCAATCGCGCGGGGTGGTCTGACGAGCAGTACTTC. It yields the protein CASSNRAGWSDEQYF.

The CDR3, as DNA: TGCGCCAGCAGCCAGCCGACAGGGAAAACCCCTGAAGCTTTCTTT. Protein product: CASSQPTGKTPEAFF. The chain employs TRBV4-1 and TRBJ1-1; 7 bases agree with TRBD1. J lost 6 bases, V lost 3 bases, and 10 bases had no gene match. This CDR3 is built from 15 residues. The germline V gene has CDR1 MGHRA and CDR2 YSYEKL.

The rearrangement links TRBV5-5 to TRBJ1-1; no clear D gene. V lost 2 bases to trimming and J lost 5 bases, with 10 bases between them. The germline V gene has CDR1 SGHKS and CDR2 YYEKEE (reference sequence). This CDR3 has 13 residues. CDR3 bases: TGTGCCAGCAGCTTAGGCCCGCTGACTGAAGCTTTCTTT. Amino acids: CASSLGPLTEAFF. Using reference TRBV5-5 and TRBJ1-1 for the parts outside the CDR3, the full variable domain is DAGVTQSPTHLIKTRGQQVTLRCSPISGHKSVSWYQQVLGQGPQFIFQYYEKEERGRGNFPDRFSARQFPNYSSELNVNALLLGDSALYLCASSLGPLTEAFFGQGTRLTVV.